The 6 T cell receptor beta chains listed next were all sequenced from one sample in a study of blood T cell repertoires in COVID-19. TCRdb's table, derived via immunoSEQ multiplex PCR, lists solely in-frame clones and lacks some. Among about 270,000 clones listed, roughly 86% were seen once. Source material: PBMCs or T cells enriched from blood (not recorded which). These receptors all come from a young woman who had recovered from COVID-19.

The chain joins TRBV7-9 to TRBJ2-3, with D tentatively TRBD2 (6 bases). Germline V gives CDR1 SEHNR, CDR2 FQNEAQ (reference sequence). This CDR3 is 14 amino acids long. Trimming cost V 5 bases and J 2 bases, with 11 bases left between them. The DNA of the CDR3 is TGTGCCAGCAGCCGTGGGGGGTCCACAGATACGCAGTATTTT. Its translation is CASSRGGSTDTQYF.

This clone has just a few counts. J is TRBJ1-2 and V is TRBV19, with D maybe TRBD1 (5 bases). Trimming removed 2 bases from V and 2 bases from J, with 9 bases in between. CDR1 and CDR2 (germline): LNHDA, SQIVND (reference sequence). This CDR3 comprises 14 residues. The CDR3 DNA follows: TGTGCCAGTAGTATAAAGACAGCAAACTATGGCTACACCTTC. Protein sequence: CASSIKTANYGYTF.

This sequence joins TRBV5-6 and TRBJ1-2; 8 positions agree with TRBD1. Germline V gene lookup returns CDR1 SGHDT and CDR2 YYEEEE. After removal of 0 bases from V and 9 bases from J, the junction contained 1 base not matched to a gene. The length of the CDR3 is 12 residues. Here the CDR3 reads CASSLDRGSYTF. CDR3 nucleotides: TGTGCCAGCAGCTTGGACAGGGGGAGCTACACCTTC.

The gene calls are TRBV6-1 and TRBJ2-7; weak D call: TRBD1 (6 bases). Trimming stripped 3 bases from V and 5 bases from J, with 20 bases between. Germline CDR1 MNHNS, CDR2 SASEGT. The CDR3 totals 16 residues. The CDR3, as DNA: TGTGCCAGCAGTGATCCCCGGGACAAGATTCTAGACGAGCAGTACTTC. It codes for CASSDPRDKILDEQYF.

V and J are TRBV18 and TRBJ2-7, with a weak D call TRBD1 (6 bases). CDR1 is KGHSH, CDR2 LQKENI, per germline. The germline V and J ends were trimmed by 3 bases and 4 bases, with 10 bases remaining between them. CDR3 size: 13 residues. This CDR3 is CASSPGQIYEQYF. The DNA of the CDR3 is TGTGCCAGCTCACCTGGACAGATATACGAGCAGTACTTC.

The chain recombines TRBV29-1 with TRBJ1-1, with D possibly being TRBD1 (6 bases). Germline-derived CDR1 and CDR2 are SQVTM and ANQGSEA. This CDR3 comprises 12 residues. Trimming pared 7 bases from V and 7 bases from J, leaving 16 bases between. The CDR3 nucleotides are TGCAGCGCCAACCTTCAGGGGAGTGAAGCTTTCTTT. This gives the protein CSANLQGSEAFF.